These T cell receptor beta chains were read from a single sample in a study of CD8+ T cells in alopecia areata. Here immunoSEQ multiplex PCR was the method, and the copy in TCRdb shows in-frame clones only, minus some. Found here are 200,000 to 250,000 clones, approximately 61% of them singletons; the top ten hold approximately 0.5%. Material: CD4+ T cells sorted from blood, obtained at week 0. Receptors were obtained from a human donor with alopecia areata. Both conserved end residues are trimmed from each CDR3. The order of the fields is D gene, V gene, CDR3 protein. D genes are given only for firm matches.

D: TRBD1; V: TRBV19; CDR3: ASSTLQGLSLGEQF
D: .; V: TRBV18; CDR3: ASSKTVQETQY
D: .; V: TRBV19; CDR3: ASSPGRTDIQETQY
D: .; V: TRBV5-1; CDR3: ASSFSRGGSYEQY
D: .; V: TRBV5-1; CDR3: ASSLAAGAPIAYNEQF
D: .; V: TRBV4-2; CDR3: ASSLSMADGYT
D: .; V: TRBV19; CDR3: ASSNRQASDQPQH
D: .; V: TRBV4-2; CDR3: ASSHRRHEGQPQH
D: .; V: TRBV10-3; CDR3: AISESDYEQY
D: TRBD1; V: TRBV27; CDR3: ASSPQPGQGRHGYT
D: .; V: TRBV7-9; CDR3: ASSSRTGSYEQY
D: .; V: TRBV5-1; CDR3: ASSPGRGTGELF
D: .; V: TRBV5-1; CDR3: ASSLGSGQEAF
D: .; V: TRBV30; CDR3: AWSGGVSNIQY
D: TRBD1; V: TRBV15; CDR3: ATSRTRQGEYGYT
D: TRBD1; V: TRBV20-1; CDR3: SAGTVTEAF
D: .; V: TRBV7-7; CDR3: ASSLDGFAGDEQF
D: .; V: TRBV5-1; CDR3: ASSLESDNLNTEAF
D: TRBD1; V: TRBV5-1; CDR3: ASRVTPGQGRQEEQF
D: TRBD1; V: TRBV5-6; CDR3: ASSTGTANNSPLH
D: .; V: TRBV5-6; CDR3: ASSYPAVVNSPLH
D: .; V: TRBV6-5; CDR3: ASSYSRGGWTEAF